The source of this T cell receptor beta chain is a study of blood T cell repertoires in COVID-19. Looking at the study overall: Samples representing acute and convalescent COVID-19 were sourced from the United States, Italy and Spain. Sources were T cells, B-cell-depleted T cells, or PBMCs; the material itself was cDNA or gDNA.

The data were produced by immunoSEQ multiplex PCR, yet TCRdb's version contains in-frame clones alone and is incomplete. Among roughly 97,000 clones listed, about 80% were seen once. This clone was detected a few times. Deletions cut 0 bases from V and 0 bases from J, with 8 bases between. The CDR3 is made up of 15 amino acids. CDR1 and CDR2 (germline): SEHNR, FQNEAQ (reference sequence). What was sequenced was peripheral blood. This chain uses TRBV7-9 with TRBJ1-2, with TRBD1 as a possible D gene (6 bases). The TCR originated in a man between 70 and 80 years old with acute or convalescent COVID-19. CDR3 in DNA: TGTGCCAGCAGCTTAGCGGGGGGGCCTAACTATGGCTACACCTTC. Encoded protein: CASSLAGGPNYGYTF.